This is a list of T cell receptor beta chains from one sample in a study of cytomegalovirus exposure and HLA in healthy donors. Libraries were prepared by immunoSEQ multiplex PCR; TCRdb keeps only in-frame clonotypes and omits some of them. This sample has about 110,000 clones; 90% to 97% occur once, and the top ten carry roughly 0.66%. The sequencing sample was made of PBMCs. All receptors come from a woman younger than 35 in good health and CMV-seronegative. Each CDR3 is given with its conserved first and last residue. The D gene is left open where the match is weak. Not all rows give a size; the values are once, few, many and, for expanded clones, a class.

size: NA; J: TRBJ2-7; V: TRBV6-5; D: TRBD1; DNA: TGTGCCAGCAGCCCGACAGGGGGGATCTCCTACGAGCAGTACTTC; CDR3: CASSPTGGISYEQYF
size: NA; J: TRBJ1-2; V: TRBV6-1; D: TRBD1; DNA: TGTGCCAGCAGTGAATCTGCCCGACAGGGGGCGCGGTATGGCTACACCTTC; CDR3: CASSESARQGARYGYTF
size: NA; J: TRBJ1-3; V: TRBV11-1; D: NA; DNA: TGTGCCAGCAGCTGGCAGCGCTCTGGAAACACCATATATTTT; CDR3: CASSWQRSGNTIYF
size: NA; J: TRBJ1-3; V: TRBV7-9; D: NA; DNA: TGTGCCAGCAGCCCGGACACGAGCTCTGGAAACACCATATATTTT; CDR3: CASSPDTSSGNTIYF
size: NA; J: TRBJ1-1; V: TRBV6-6; D: NA; DNA: TGTGCCAGCAGTTACTCCGTTGAGGGGAACACTGAAGCTTTCTTT; CDR3: CASSYSVEGNTEAFF
size: NA; J: TRBJ2-7; V: TRBV2; D: NA; DNA: TGTGCCGCCCAAGGAGGGACCTACGAGCAGTACTTC; CDR3: CAAQGGTYEQYF
size: once; J: TRBJ1-2; V: TRBV19; D: TRBD1; DNA: TGTGCCAGTAGGGGTACGGGACAGGGAATTGGCTACACCTTC; CDR3: CASRGTGQGIGYTF
size: once; J: TRBJ1-1; V: TRBV19; D: NA; DNA: TGTGCCAGTAGTATAGGCCCAGGAGGGAACACTGAAGCTTTCTTT; CDR3: CASSIGPGGNTEAFF
size: NA; J: TRBJ1-1; V: TRBV7-2; D: NA; DNA: TGTGCCAGCGGGGAAGAGGGGAACACTGAAGCTTTCTTT; CDR3: CASGEEGNTEAFF
size: NA; J: TRBJ2-1; V: TRBV6-1; D: NA; DNA: TGTGCCAGCATGGGGAGCTCCTACAATGAGCAGTTCTTC; CDR3: CASMGSSYNEQFF
size: NA; J: TRBJ2-3; V: TRBV7-2; D: TRBD2; DNA: TGTGCCAGCAGCATCGAGCGGGGGGGCCTCGAGGATACGCAGTATTTT; CDR3: CASSIERGGLEDTQYF
size: NA; J: TRBJ1-1; V: TRBV7-3; D: NA; DNA: TGTGCCAGCAGCTTAAAGGGACAGAACACTGAAGCTTTCTTT; CDR3: CASSLKGQNTEAFF
size: NA; J: TRBJ1-2; V: TRBV5-6; D: NA; DNA: TGTGCCAGCAGACAGCCCTCAGTCTATGGCTACACCTTC; CDR3: CASRQPSVYGYTF
size: NA; J: TRBJ2-3; V: TRBV2; D: TRBD2; DNA: TGTGCCAGCAGCCCCGGGACTAGCGGACACACAGATACGCAGTATTTT; CDR3: CASSPGTSGHTDTQYF
size: once; J: TRBJ1-2; V: TRBV7-2; D: NA; DNA: TGTGCCAGCAGCCCCGCACCCCGACGGGGAGGCTACACCTTC; CDR3: CASSPAPRRGGYTF
size: NA; J: TRBJ1-1; V: TRBV2; D: NA; DNA: TGTGCCAGCAGTGAAGTGATACAGGAGGAAGCTTTCTTT; CDR3: CASSEVIQEEAFF
size: once; J: TRBJ2-7; V: TRBV5-4; D: NA; DNA: TGTGCCAGCAGCTTCGGCCAGGGTATCAACGAGCAGTACTTC; CDR3: CASSFGQGINEQYF
size: once; J: TRBJ1-6; V: TRBV6-5; D: TRBD1; DNA: TGTGCCAGCAGGCCGGGACAGTATAATTCACCCCTCCACTTT; CDR3: CASRPGQYNSPLHF
size: NA; J: TRBJ2-1; V: TRBV5-1; D: TRBD2; DNA: TGCGCCAGCTACGACCCGGGGTCTAGCGGGGGTTGGGGTAATGAGCAGTTCTTC; CDR3: CASYDPGSSGGWGNEQFF
size: NA; J: TRBJ1-5; V: TRBV4-1; D: TRBD1; DNA: TGCGCCAGCAGCCAAGATACAGGGGAAAATCAGCCCCAGCATTTT; CDR3: CASSQDTGENQPQHF
size: NA; J: TRBJ1-3; V: TRBV27; D: NA; DNA: TGTGCCAGCAGTTTAAGAGGGTCAGGCTCTGGAAACACCATATATTTT; CDR3: CASSLRGSGSGNTIYF
size: NA; J: TRBJ2-1; V: TRBV27; D: TRBD1; DNA: TGTGCCAGCAGTTTAATTGGGTTCTTGTCGGGGACAGGGGCTGGGTACAATGAGCAGTTCTTC; CDR3: CASSLIGFLSGTGAGYNEQFF
size: NA; J: TRBJ1-4; V: TRBV7-2; D: TRBD1; DNA: TGTGCCAGCAGGACAGGGGAGGTTCCAACTAATGAAAAACTGTTTTTT; CDR3: CASRTGEVPTNEKLFF
size: NA; J: TRBJ2-4; V: TRBV6-1; D: NA; DNA: TGTGCCAGCAGGGAAGTTACGGGGGACAGCATTCAGTACTTC; CDR3: CASREVTGDSIQYF
size: NA; J: TRBJ1-1; V: TRBV7-9; D: NA; DNA: TGTGCCAGCAGCTCGATACAGGAGAACACTGAAGCTTTCTTT; CDR3: CASSSIQENTEAFF
size: NA; J: TRBJ2-7; V: TRBV28; D: NA; DNA: TGTGCCAGCAGTTTTGTGGGAGAAGACTACGAGCAGTACTTC; CDR3: CASSFVGEDYEQYF
size: NA; J: TRBJ2-7; V: TRBV19; D: NA; DNA: TGTGCCAGTAGTATCCAAGGAGTCTCCTACGAGCAGTACTTC; CDR3: CASSIQGVSYEQYF
size: NA; J: TRBJ2-3; V: TRBV6-1; D: NA; DNA: TGTGCCAGCAGTGTCCAACCTACGTCGGGCACAGATACGCAGTATTTT; CDR3: CASSVQPTSGTDTQYF